This entry features one T cell receptor (beta chain) sequence. The antigen remains undetermined. The germline V gene has CDR1 MNHEY and CDR2 SVGEGT. The CDR3 totals 13 residues. Trimming stripped 8 bases from V and 7 bases from J, with 15 bases between. These data come from a study of T cell repertoires in cytomegalovirus infection. TCRdb re-called the reads with MiXCR, one entry per CDR3 protein. Altogether some 500,000 distinct CDR3 sequences are present, almost 40% being singletons, with the ten largest covering more than 40%. The source of this sequence is a human donor in good health (CMV status not recorded). Some clones in this sample may be carry-over from other donors' samples. V is TRBV6-2 or TRBV6-3 and J is TRBJ1-5; D unclear. The material sequenced was cultured PBMCs, taken from culture after CMV antigen stimulation. CDR3 region: CASGRLPPQPQHF. The DNA of the CDR3 is TGTGCCAGCGGCCGTCTACCACCCCAGCCCCAGCATTTT.